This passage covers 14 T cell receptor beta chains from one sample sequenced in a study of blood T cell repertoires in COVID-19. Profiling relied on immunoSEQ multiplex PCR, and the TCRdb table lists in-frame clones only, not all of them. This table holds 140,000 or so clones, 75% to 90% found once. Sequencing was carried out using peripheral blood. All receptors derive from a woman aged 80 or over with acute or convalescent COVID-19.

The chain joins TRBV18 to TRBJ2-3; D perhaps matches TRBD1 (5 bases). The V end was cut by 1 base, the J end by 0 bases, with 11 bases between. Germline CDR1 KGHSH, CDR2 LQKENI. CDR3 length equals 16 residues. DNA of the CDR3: TGTGCCAGCTCACCACTCGGCCAGGGAAGCACAGATACGCAGTATTTT. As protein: CASSPLGQGSTDTQYF.

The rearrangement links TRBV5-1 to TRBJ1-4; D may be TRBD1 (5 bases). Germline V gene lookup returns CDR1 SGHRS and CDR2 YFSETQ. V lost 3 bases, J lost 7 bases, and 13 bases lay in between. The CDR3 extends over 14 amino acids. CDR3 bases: TGCGCCAGCAGCTCTTCAGGGATGGGTGAAAAACTGTTTTTT. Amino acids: CASSSSGMGEKLFF.

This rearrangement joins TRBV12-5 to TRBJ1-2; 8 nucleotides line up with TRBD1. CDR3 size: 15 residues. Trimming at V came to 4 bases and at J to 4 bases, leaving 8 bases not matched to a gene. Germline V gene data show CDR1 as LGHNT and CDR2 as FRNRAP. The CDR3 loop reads CASGSGTGASYGYTF. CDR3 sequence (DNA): TGTGCTAGTGGTTCCGGGACAGGAGCATCCTATGGCTACACCTTC.

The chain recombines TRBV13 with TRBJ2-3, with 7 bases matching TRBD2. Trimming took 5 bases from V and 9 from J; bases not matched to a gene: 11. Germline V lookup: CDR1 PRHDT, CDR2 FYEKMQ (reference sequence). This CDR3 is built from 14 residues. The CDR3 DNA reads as TGTGCCAGCAGCCGCTGGTTAGCGGGTTTGACGCAGTATTTT. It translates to CASSRWLAGLTQYF.

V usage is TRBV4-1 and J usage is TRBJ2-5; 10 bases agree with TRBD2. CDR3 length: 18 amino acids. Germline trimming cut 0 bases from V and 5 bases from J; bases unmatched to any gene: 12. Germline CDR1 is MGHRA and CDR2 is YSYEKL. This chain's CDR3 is CASSQDRGIAGGEETQYF. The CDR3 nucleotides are TGCGCCAGCAGCCAAGATAGGGGGATAGCGGGAGGAGAGGAGACCCAGTACTTC.

CDR3 protein: CASSPPGQGHIQYF. The CDR3 DNA sequence: TGTGCCAGTAGTCCCCCGGGACAGGGTCACATTCAGTACTTC. The genes are TRBV19 and TRBJ2-4; 9 bases map to TRBD1. The germline CDR1 and CDR2 sequences are LNHDA and SQIVND (reference sequence). The CDR3 runs 14 residues. V dropped 5 bases and J dropped 8; count of bases not matched to a gene: 7.

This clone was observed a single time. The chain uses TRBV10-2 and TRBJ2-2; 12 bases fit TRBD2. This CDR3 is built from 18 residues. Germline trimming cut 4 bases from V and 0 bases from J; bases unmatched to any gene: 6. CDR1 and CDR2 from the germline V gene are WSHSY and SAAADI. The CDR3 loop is CASSGTSGIRANTGELFF. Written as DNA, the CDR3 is TGCGCCAGCAGTGGGACTAGCGGGATTAGAGCGAACACCGGGGAGCTGTTTTTT.

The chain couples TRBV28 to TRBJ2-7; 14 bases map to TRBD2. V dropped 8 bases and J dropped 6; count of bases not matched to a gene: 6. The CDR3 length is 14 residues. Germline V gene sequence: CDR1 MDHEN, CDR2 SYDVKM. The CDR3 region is CASGGTSGGREQYF. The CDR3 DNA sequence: TGTGCCAGCGGGGGGACTAGCGGGGGACGCGAGCAGTACTTC.

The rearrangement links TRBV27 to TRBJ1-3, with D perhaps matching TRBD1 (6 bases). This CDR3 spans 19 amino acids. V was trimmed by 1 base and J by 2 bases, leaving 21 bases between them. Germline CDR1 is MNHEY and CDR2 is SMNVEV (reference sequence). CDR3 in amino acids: CASSLWGPRGAGPGNTIYF. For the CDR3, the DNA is TGTGCCAGCAGTTTATGGGGGCCCCGGGGGGCAGGGCCTGGAAACACCATATATTTT.

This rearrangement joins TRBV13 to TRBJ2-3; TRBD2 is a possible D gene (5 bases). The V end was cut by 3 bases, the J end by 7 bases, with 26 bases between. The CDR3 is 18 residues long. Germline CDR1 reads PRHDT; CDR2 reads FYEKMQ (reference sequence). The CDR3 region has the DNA TGTGCCAGCAGCTTTACCCCACCACTTACGAGGGATGATAATACGCAGTATTTT. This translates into CASSFTPPLTRDDNTQYF.

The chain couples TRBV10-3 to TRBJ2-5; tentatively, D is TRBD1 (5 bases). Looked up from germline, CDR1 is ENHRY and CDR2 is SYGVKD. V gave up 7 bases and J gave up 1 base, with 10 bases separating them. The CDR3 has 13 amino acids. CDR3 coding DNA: TGTGCCATCACCGACAGAGTCCAAGAGACCCAGTACTTC. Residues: CAITDRVQETQYF.

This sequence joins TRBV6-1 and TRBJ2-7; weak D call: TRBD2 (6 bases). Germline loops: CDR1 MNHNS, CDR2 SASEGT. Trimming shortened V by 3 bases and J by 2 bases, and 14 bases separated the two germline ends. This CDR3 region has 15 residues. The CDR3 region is CASSDRESFAYEQYF. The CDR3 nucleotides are TGTGCCAGCAGTGACCGGGAGTCGTTTGCCTACGAGCAGTACTTC.

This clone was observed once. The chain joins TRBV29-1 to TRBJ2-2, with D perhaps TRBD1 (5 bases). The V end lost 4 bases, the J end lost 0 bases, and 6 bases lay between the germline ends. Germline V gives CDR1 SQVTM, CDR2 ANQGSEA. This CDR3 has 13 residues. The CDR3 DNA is TGCAGCGTTGGGGGCGCGAACACCGGGGAGCTGTTTTTT. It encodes CSVGGANTGELFF.

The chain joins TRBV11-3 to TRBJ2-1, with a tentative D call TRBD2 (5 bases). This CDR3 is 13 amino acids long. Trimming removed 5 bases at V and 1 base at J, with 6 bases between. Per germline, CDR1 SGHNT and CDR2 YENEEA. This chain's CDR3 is CASSEGSYNEQFF. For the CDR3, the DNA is TGTGCCAGCAGCGAGGGATCCTACAATGAGCAGTTCTTC.